This entry features one T cell receptor (beta chain) sequence. Its antigen is not yet known. No base-level quality is on record; no much larger clone is a single base apart. The CDR3 starts with the cysteine, ends with the phenylalanine, and has 14 residues. Just the 42-base CDR3 DNA is kept, in frame starting at base 1. The CDR1 and CDR2 encoded by the germline V gene (reference sequence) are SGHNT and YYREEE. The V end loses 0 bases and the J end loses 8 bases, and a stretch of 14 bases separates them. The immunoSEQ Assay, a bias-controlled multiplex PCR, was used to amplify TCRbeta CDR3 regions from genomic DNA. Per the authors' processing: Nucleated cell counts per sample were estimated from amplification of reference gene primers within the assay. To quantify the absolute abundance of each unique TCRbeta CDR3 rearrangement, sequence reads were collapsed and filtered. For each sample, productive Simpson clonality was calculated as the square root of Simpson's diversity index over productive rearrangements. The table comes from immuneACCESS by way of TCRdb, which keeps in-frame sequences with V and J called. Part of the clones is missing from these tables; in studies checked, under half for an unresolved V gene and the rest for unknown reasons. The V and J calls and clone size were taken over from that table, and D and trimming were inferred from the DNA. This sample is represented by under 550,000 clones; roughly 90% of them were singletons. The leading ten clones occupy roughly 0.76% of the sample.

This sample was taken from a study of blood T cell repertoires in COVID-19 (dated by TCRdb to the early 2020s). A note on the overall study: Samples covering the acute and convalescent phases of COVID-19 were provided by collaborators in the United States, Italy and Spain. The material from the prospective study consisted of cDNA or gDNA derived from T cells, B-cell-depleted T cells, or PBMCs. The sample metadata nearly always contained a de-identified subject ID, COVID-19 status, age in years and sex. The samples were drawn from two sources: the first 160 participants of the ongoing ImmuneRACE study, and fewer than 1,500 subjects contributed by 6 global collaborators. Where available, HLA class I and class II types were taken from metadata supplied by the sample provider and were not determined by assay-based typing. The dataset comprised deeply sampled blood TCRbeta repertoires from subjects exposed to, actively infected with, or recovered from COVID-19. A freely available public database, intended as a resource for researchers studying the immune response to SARS-CoV-2, is where the repertoires were released. Paper-wide results and their limitations: Clinical and demographic metadata were provided uncurated, with the amount varying by source and participant.

One collaborating source in Seattle enrolled patients during active infection and followed them longitudinally through the course of disease. Collaborating institutions collected whole blood in K2EDTA tubes following their own protocols. For TCRbeta analysis, collaborator samples were shipped as frozen whole blood, as isolated PBMCs, or as DNA extracted from either sample type. The chain joins TRBV5-4 to TRBJ1-2, with a tentative D gene TRBD1 over 5 matching bases. The receptor comes from a man younger than 35 with COVID-19, enrolled during active disease. The material sequenced was peripheral blood. CDR3 reads: CASSLAVRAGGYTF. The DNA reads as follows: TGTGCCAGCAGCTTGGCCGTCAGGGCGGGAGGCTACACCTTC.